Below, 32 T cell receptor beta chains from the same sample are listed, as sequenced in a study of spatial heterogeneity in lung cancer. This sample's time point: blood at routine non-recurrence follow-up after resection. Tumor, nontumor lung or frozen PBMC supplied whole RNA, sequenced without sorting. TCRdb reanalysed the 5' RACE reads using MiXCR and keeps one entry per CDR3 protein. The data show more than 95,000 distinct CDR3 sequences, 9.5% to 15% seen once. The sequenced sample was PBMCs, obtained at follow-up. The origin of the receptors is a male donor with early-stage non-small cell lung cancer.

Here the CDR3 reads CASSLGLNTEAFF. DNA of the CDR3: TGTGCCAGCAGCCTGGGGTTGAACACTGAAGCTTTCTTT. This chain joins TRBV4-2 and TRBJ1-1; unclear D gene. This CDR3 spans 13 amino acids. V lost 4 bases to trimming and J lost 0 bases, with 6 bases between them. Germline V gene lookup returns CDR1 LGHNA and CDR2 YNFKEQ.

V and J are TRBV7-2 and TRBJ2-5; TRBD2 aligns across 8 bases. J gave up 5 bases and V 0 bases, and 5 bases lay outside the gene matches. The CDR3 sequence is 15 residues long. The germline V gene encodes CDR1 SGHTA and CDR2 FQGNSA. The CDR3 DNA follows: TGTGCCAGCAGCTTAGCAGCGGGGGCCCAGGAGACCCAGTACTTC. It codes for CASSLAAGAQETQYF.

At least ten counts were recorded for this clonotype. The chain uses TRBV20-1 and TRBJ2-7, with 7 nucleotides matching TRBD1. After removal of 4 bases from V and 3 bases from J, the junction contained 9 bases not matched to a gene. This CDR3 comprises 14 residues. CDR1 DFQATT and CDR2 SNEGSKA come from the germline V gene (reference sequence). CDR3 sequence (DNA): TGCAGTGCTATGGGACAGAACTCTCTCTACGAGCAGTACTTC. Translating it yields CSAMGQNSLYEQYF.

In its sample, this clonotype was seen many times. The CDR3, as DNA: TGCGCCAGCAGCAGCCAGGGGGGAATCCAAGAGACCCAGTACTTC. This gives the protein CASSSQGGIQETQYF. This sequence joins TRBV5-1 and TRBJ2-5; TRBD1 is a possible D gene (7 bases). CDR1 and CDR2 from the germline V gene are SGHRS and YFSETQ. The CDR3 is 15 amino acids. The V gene lost 4 bases and the J gene lost 1 base, with 14 bases spanning the gap.

This clonotype was counted only a few times. The CDR3 DNA reads as TGTGCCAGCAGTCTTTCCGGGACAGGGAAGTACGAGCAGTACTTC. Translation gives CASSLSGTGKYEQYF. This chain connects TRBV3-1 to TRBJ2-7, with TRBD1 identical over 9 bases. This CDR3 is 15 amino acids long. V shed 6 bases, J shed 4 bases, and the junction held 10 bases outside the gene matches. In germline, CDR1 is LGHDT, CDR2 YNNKEL (reference sequence).

In its sample, this clonotype was seen a few times. The rearrangement joins TRBV28 to TRBJ1-5; TRBD1 aligns across 7 bases. Germline V gives CDR1 MDHEN, CDR2 SYDVKM. V was clipped by 6 bases and J by 4 bases; unmatched bases: 9. The CDR3 length is 15 residues. This CDR3 reads CASRTPTGKNQPQHF. DNA of the CDR3: TGTGCCAGCAGAACCCCGACAGGGAAAAATCAGCCCCAGCATTTT.

This clonotype was found a few times. The chain has TRBV28 and TRBJ1-6; 12 nucleotides match TRBD1. V was pared by 6 bases and J by 0 bases, with 15 bases of the junction left unmatched. Germline CDR1 MDHEN, CDR2 SYDVKM. This CDR3 is 21 amino acids long. DNA of the CDR3: TGTGCCAGCAGGTCGGGACAGGGGGCGCCTGGATTCAGCTCCTATAATTCACCCCTCCACTTT. Protein sequence: CASRSGQGAPGFSSYNSPLHF.

This clonotype showed up just a few times. This chain links TRBV6-4 with TRBJ2-1; unclear D gene. The CDR3 contains 15 residues. V shed 6 bases and J shed 0 bases, with 12 bases lying between them. CDR1 MRHNA and CDR2 SNTAGT come from the germline V gene. The CDR3 nucleotides are TGTGCCAGCAGCCCCGGCCCGAGCTCCTACAATGAGCAGTTCTTC. Encoded protein: CASSPGPSSYNEQFF.

The sample holds a few counts of this clonotype. V and J are TRBV9 and TRBJ2-3; 8 bases align to TRBD2. V lost 0 bases and J lost 2; bases outside the gene matches: 5. Germline values: CDR1 SGDLS, CDR2 YYNGEE. The CDR3 loop spans 16 amino acids. CDR3 sequence reads: CASSVVDGGVTDTQYF. CDR3 nucleotides: TGTGCCAGCAGCGTAGTGGACGGGGGGGTCACAGATACGCAGTATTTT. The whole variable domain, remainder taken from reference TRBV9 and TRBJ2-3, is DSGVTQTPKHLITATGQRVTLRCSPRSGDLSVYWYQQSLDQGLQFLIQYYNGEERAKGNILERFSAQQFPDLHSELNLSSLELGDSALYFCASSVVDGGVTDTQYFGPGTRLTVL.

This clonotype was found many times. The chain joins TRBV4-3 to TRBJ2-4; 10 bases map to TRBD1. From germline, CDR1 is LGHNA and CDR2 YSLEER. The CDR3 sequence is 15 residues long. The V segment lost 1 base and the J segment 9 bases; nucleotides outside the gene matches: 6. The chain's CDR3 is CASSQGTGGWSIQYF. CDR3 in DNA: TGCGCCAGCAGCCAAGGGACAGGGGGATGGAGCATTCAGTACTTC.

The J gene is TRBJ1-2, the V gene TRBV4-1; D not certain. The V gene's germline CDR1 is MGHRA and CDR2 YSYEKL. The CDR3 is 15 residues long. Between the trimmed V and J ends, which lost 0 bases and 2 bases, there was a span of 10 bases. DNA for the CDR3: TGCGCCAGCAGCCAAGATCCAGGAATGAACTATGGCTACACCTTC. Protein: CASSQDPGMNYGYTF.

V is TRBV6-5 and J is TRBJ1-2; D may be TRBD1 (6 bases). Deletions cut 0 bases from V and 2 bases from J, with 13 bases between. This CDR3 spans 16 amino acids. Germline lookup yields CDR1 MNHEY and CDR2 SVGAGI. CDR3 residues: CASSYSIQGGNYGYTF. CDR3 nucleotides: TGTGCCAGCAGTTACTCGATACAGGGAGGGAACTATGGCTACACCTTC.

This clonotype was seen repeatedly, ten times or more. CDR3 sequence: CASSPRTGGFYGYTF. In DNA, the CDR3 is TGTGCCAGCAGCCCCCGGACAGGGGGCTTCTATGGCTACACCTTC. The rearrangement joins TRBV5-8 to TRBJ1-2; 11 positions match TRBD1. The trim removed 4 bases at V and 4 bases at J, leaving 6 bases unmatched. Germline CDR1 and CDR2: SGHTS and YDEGEE. The length of the CDR3 is 15 residues.

This clonotype showed up many times. V usage is TRBV9 and J usage is TRBJ2-7; the D gene is possibly TRBD2 (5 bases). Germline lookup yields CDR1 SGDLS and CDR2 YYNGEE. V was clipped by 4 bases and J by 3 bases, with 23 bases between them. CDR3 length equals 17 residues. The CDR3 DNA follows: TGTGCCAGCAGCCCCCCCCGTAGCGCCCACGGCATCTACGAGCAGTACTTC. It codes for CASSPPRSAHGIYEQYF.

V gene TRBV10-2 combines with J gene TRBJ1-2; D remains unclear. The germline V gene encodes CDR1 WSHSY and CDR2 SAAADI. V dropped 2 bases and J dropped 4 bases, with 8 bases sitting between them. This CDR3 is built from 13 residues. CDR3 protein: CASSERAFYGYTF. Written as DNA, the CDR3 is TGCGCCAGCAGTGAGCGGGCCTTCTATGGCTACACCTTC.

In this sample, this clonotype turned up many times. This chain links TRBV24-1 with TRBJ2-2, with TRBD1 matching over 7 bases. Looked up from germline, CDR1 is KGHDR and CDR2 is SFDVKD. The CDR3 has 14 amino acids. The ends lost 8 bases at V and 0 bases at J; junction bases unmatched: 2. CDR3 sequence: CATKGTANTGELFF. In nucleotides, the CDR3 is TGTGCCACCAAGGGGACAGCGAACACCGGGGAGCTGTTTTTT.

This clonotype was recorded a few times. The chain combines TRBV7-3 with TRBJ2-5; no firm D call. The germline V and J ends were trimmed by 5 bases and 5 bases, with 12 bases remaining between them. Per the germline V gene, CDR1 is SGHTA and CDR2 is FQGTGA. The CDR3 is made up of 13 amino acids. The CDR3 loop is CASSLGPYETQYF. The CDR3 DNA follows: TGTGCCAGCAGCCTGGGCCCCTATGAGACCCAGTACTTC.

This clonotype was recorded at least ten times. V gene TRBV7-9 combines with J gene TRBJ1-6; D not resolved. This CDR3 has 12 residues. The germline gives CDR1 SEHNR, CDR2 FQNEAQ (reference sequence). Deletions cut 1 base from V and 9 bases from J, with 4 bases between. CDR3 DNA sequence: TGTGCCAGCAGCTTAGGTGGTTCACCCCTCCACTTT. Translation gives CASSLGGSPLHF.

The chain employs TRBV6-5 and TRBJ1-2; TRBD1 aligns across 11 bases. V lost 6 bases, J lost 3 bases, and 6 bases stayed unmatched. This CDR3 spans 15 amino acids. Germline CDR1 is MNHEY and CDR2 is SVGAGI. The CDR3 protein is CASSSRDRGDYGYTF. The CDR3 nucleotides are TGTGCCAGCAGCTCTCGGGACAGGGGGGACTATGGCTACACCTTC.

The J gene is TRBJ1-5, the V gene TRBV30, with D uncertain. Germline V gene lookup returns CDR1 GTSNPN and CDR2 SVGIG (reference sequence). CDR3 size: 12 residues. The germline V and J ends were trimmed by 5 bases and 4 bases, with 9 bases remaining between them. The CDR3 loop reads CAWSYGNQPQHF. CDR3 nucleotides: TGTGCCTGGTCGTATGGGAATCAGCCCCAGCATTTT.

This clonotype came up many times. V usage is TRBV15 and J usage is TRBJ1-2; D call uncertain. V lost 0 bases and J 6 bases, leaving 8 bases between the germline ends. Germline V gene data show CDR1 as LNHNV and CDR2 as YYDKDF (reference sequence). The CDR3 spans 13 residues. This CDR3 is CATSRDRLDGYTF. CDR3 nucleotides: TGTGCCACCAGCAGAGATCGGCTTGATGGCTACACCTTC.

This sequence joins TRBV10-1 and TRBJ1-5; D not certain. The CDR3 sequence is 15 residues long. The germline V gene has CDR1 WNHNN and CDR2 SYGVQD (reference sequence). The germline V and J ends were trimmed by 1 base and 0 bases, with 7 bases remaining between them. CDR3 coding DNA: TGCGCCAGCAGTGAGTGGGTGAATAGCAATCAGCCCCAGCATTTT. Its translation: CASSEWVNSNQPQHF.

This clonotype was observed at least ten times. The chain links TRBV12-3 or TRBV12-4 to TRBJ1-6; D gene ambiguous. CDR3 length equals 16 residues. Between the trimmed V and J ends, which lost 1 base and 7 bases, there was a span of 14 bases. CDR3 DNA sequence: TGTGCCAGCAGTTTAGGAGCTTCAGCCCACAATTCACCCCTCCACTTT. Translation gives CASSLGASAHNSPLHF.

The table lists this clonotype with a few counts. The chain employs TRBV12-3 or TRBV12-4 and TRBJ2-1; 13 nucleotides match TRBD2. With 6 bases clipped from V and 9 bases from J, the junction kept 5 bases outside the gene matches. The length of the CDR3 is 14 residues. The CDR3 is CASRGLAGSGEQFF. In DNA, the CDR3 is TGTGCCAGCAGGGGACTAGCGGGGTCGGGTGAGCAGTTCTTC.

The rearrangement joins TRBV2 to TRBJ1-6; D not certain. Trimming removed 3 bases from V and 8 bases from J, with 14 bases in between. The CDR3 contains 15 residues. The germline gives CDR1 SNHLY, CDR2 FYNNEI. The CDR3 coding sequence is TGTGCCAGCAGTGAGAAGTCGGGGTGGCATTCACCCCTCCACTTT. As protein: CASSEKSGWHSPLHF. Looking up the rest from reference TRBV2 and TRBJ1-6 gives the full variable domain: EPEVTQTPSHQVTQMGQEVILRCVPISNHLYFYWYRQILGQKVEFLVSFYNNEISEKSEIFDDQFSVERPDGSNFTLKIRSTKLEDSAMYFCASSEKSGWHSPLHFGNGTRLTVT.

This clonotype was seen at least ten times. The V gene is TRBV7-8, the J gene TRBJ1-5, with 10 nucleotides matching TRBD1. From germline, CDR1 is SGHVS and CDR2 FQNEAQ. Trimming cost V 2 bases and J 5 bases; bases outside gene matches: 3. The CDR3 loop spans 15 amino acids. CDR3 in DNA: TGTGCCAGCAGCTTATTCGGACAGGGGGATCAGCCCCAGCATTTT. Translated: CASSLFGQGDQPQHF.

This sequence joins TRBV5-1 and TRBJ2-7, with 8 nucleotides matching TRBD2. Germline-derived CDR1 and CDR2 are SGHRS and YFSETQ. The V segment lost 3 bases and the J segment 1 base; nucleotides outside the gene matches: 6. This CDR3 spans 15 amino acids. The CDR3 region is CASSSQRGPSYEQYF. As DNA, the CDR3 is TGCGCCAGCAGCTCACAGCGGGGGCCTTCCTACGAGCAGTACTTC.

This clonotype was observed once. The genes are TRBV6-5 and TRBJ1-6, with D perhaps TRBD1 (5 bases). The CDR3 loop spans 14 amino acids. Per germline, CDR1 MNHEY and CDR2 SVGAGI. Trimming shortened V by 5 bases and J by 9 bases, and 14 bases separated the two germline ends. The CDR3 DNA follows: TGTGCCAGCAGTCCCGACAGCCCCGGTTCACCCCTCCACTTT. It specifies CASSPDSPGSPLHF.

This chain joins TRBV20-1 and TRBJ2-7; perhaps TRBD1 as D (5 bases). The germline V gene encodes CDR1 DFQATT and CDR2 SNEGSKA (reference sequence). The CDR3 has 11 amino acids. CDR3 sequence (DNA): TGCAGCGTGACAGATGCCTACGAGCAGTACTTC. Residues: CSVTDAYEQYF.

This clonotype was found many times. J is TRBJ1-3 and V is TRBV25-1, with D unclear. CDR3 length equals 13 residues. Germline V lookup: CDR1 MGHDK, CDR2 SYGVNS. The V and J ends lost 6 bases and 1 base respectively, with 7 bases between them. CDR3 nucleotide sequence: TGTGCCAGCAGGGGAGGGTCTGGAAACACCATATATTTT. Translation: CASRGGSGNTIYF.

The chain is built from TRBV27 and TRBJ2-2; possibly TRBD2 for D (6 bases). The CDR3 spans 17 residues. Deletions cut 5 bases from V and 0 bases from J, with 16 bases between. The germline gives CDR1 MNHEY, CDR2 SMNVEV (reference sequence). The CDR3 protein is CASSPRLLATNTGELFF. DNA of the CDR3: TGTGCCAGCAGTCCCAGGTTGCTAGCGACGAACACCGGGGAGCTGTTTTTT.

This clonotype has a handful of counts. The genes are TRBV24-1 and TRBJ1-5; D is undetermined. Trimming took 6 bases from V and 0 from J, leaving 5 bases between them. The germline V gene has CDR1 KGHDR and CDR2 SFDVKD. This CDR3 spans 13 amino acids. CDR3 sequence reads: CATSSYSNQPQHF. CDR3 DNA sequence: TGTGCCACCAGTTCGTATAGCAATCAGCCCCAGCATTTT.